These 5 T cell receptor beta chains were sequenced from one sample in a study of shared clonotypes between healthy human individuals. The repertoire was sequenced with immunoSEQ multiplex PCR; TCRdb's copy has only in-frame clones and lacks some. The repertoire holds over 1.5 million clones, with 95% to 99% as singletons. Sequences were obtained from naive CD4+ T cells sorted from blood. The sample's subset: CD45RA+ positively selected. These TCRs come from a young man in good health.

This sequence joins TRBV4-1 and TRBJ2-7, with TRBD2 matching over 7 bases. Germline CDR1 reads MGHRA; CDR2 reads YSYEKL. The CDR3 runs 14 residues. The J segment lost 3 bases and the V segment lost 2 bases, leaving 4 bases of the junction unmatched. The CDR3 spells CASSQRVAGYEQYF. CDR3 DNA: TGCGCCAGCAGCCAACGGGTAGCGGGCTACGAGCAGTACTTC.

The chain joins TRBV11-3 to TRBJ1-1; 9 nucleotides agree with TRBD1. V was clipped by 5 bases and J by 4 bases; unmatched bases: 5. CDR1 is SGHNT, CDR2 YENEEA, per germline. CDR3 length equals 14 residues. The DNA of the CDR3 is TGTGCCAGCAGCCGAGGACAGGGGAGCACTGAAGCTTTCTTT. Translated: CASSRGQGSTEAFF.

V is TRBV5-1 and J is TRBJ2-3, with 14 bases aligning to TRBD2. Per germline, CDR1 SGHRS and CDR2 YFSETQ. The V and J ends lost 7 bases and 4 bases, in that order; junction bases with no gene match: 8. This CDR3 contains 16 residues. CDR3 amino acids: CASLRLAGGPSDTQYF. The CDR3 region has the DNA TGCGCCAGCCTGAGACTAGCGGGAGGGCCGTCAGATACGCAGTATTTT.

The V call is TRBV28, the J call TRBJ2-7, with 10 bases aligning to TRBD2. This CDR3 is 19 amino acids long. Germline V gene sequence: CDR1 MDHEN, CDR2 SYDVKM. Trimming at V came to 2 bases and at J to 2 bases, leaving 15 bases not matched to a gene. The CDR3: CASSLLLGASGRATYEQYF. The CDR3 nucleotides read TGTGCCAGCAGTTTACTCCTGGGGGCTAGCGGGAGAGCCACCTACGAGCAGTACTTC.

The sample holds one count of this clone. V usage is TRBV14 and J usage is TRBJ2-1; tentatively, D is TRBD2 (6 bases). Germline V gene data show CDR1 as SGHDN and CDR2 as FVKESK. Deletions cut 4 bases from V and 7 bases from J, with 17 bases between. This CDR3 is 15 amino acids long. The CDR3 DNA reads TGTGCCAGCAGCCCCCCGGGCGGGGTCCCGAATGAGCAGTTCTTC. Encoded protein: CASSPPGGVPNEQFF.